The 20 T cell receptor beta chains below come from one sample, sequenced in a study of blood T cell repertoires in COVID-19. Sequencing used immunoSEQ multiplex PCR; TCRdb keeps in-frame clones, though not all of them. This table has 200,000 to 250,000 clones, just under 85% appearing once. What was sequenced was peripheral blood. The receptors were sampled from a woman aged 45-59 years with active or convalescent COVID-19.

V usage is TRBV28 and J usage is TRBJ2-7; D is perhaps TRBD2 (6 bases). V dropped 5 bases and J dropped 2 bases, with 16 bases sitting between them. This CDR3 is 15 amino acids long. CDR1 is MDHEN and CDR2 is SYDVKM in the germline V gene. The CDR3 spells CASSDMVPGAYEQYF. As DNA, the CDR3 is TGTGCCAGCAGTGATATGGTGCCGGGGGCCTACGAGCAGTACTTC.

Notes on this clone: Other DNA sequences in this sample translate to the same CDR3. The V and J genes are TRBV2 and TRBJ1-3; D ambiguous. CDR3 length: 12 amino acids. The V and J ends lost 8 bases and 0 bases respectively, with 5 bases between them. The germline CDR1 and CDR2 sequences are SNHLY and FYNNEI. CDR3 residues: CASSVSGNTIYF. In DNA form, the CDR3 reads TGTGCCAGCTCGGTCTCTGGAAACACCATATATTTT.

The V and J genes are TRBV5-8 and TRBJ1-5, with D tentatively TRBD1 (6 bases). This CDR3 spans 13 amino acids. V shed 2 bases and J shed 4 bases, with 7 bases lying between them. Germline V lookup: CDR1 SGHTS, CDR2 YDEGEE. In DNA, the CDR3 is TGTGCCAGCAGCTTCGGACAGAATCAGCCCCAGCATTTT. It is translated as CASSFGQNQPQHF. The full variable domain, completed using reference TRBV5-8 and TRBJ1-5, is EAGVTQSPTHLIKTRGQQATLRCSPISGHTSVYWYQQALGLGLQFLLWYDEGEERNRGNFPPRFSGRQFPNYSSELNVNALELEDSALYLCASSFGQNQPQHFGDGTRLSIL.

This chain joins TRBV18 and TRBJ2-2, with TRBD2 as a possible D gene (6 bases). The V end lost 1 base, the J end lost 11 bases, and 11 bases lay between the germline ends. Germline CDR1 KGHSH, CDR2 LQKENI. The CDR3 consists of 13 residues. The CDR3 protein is CASSPRLVPELFF. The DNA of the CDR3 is TGTGCCAGCTCACCACGACTAGTCCCTGAGCTGTTTTTT.

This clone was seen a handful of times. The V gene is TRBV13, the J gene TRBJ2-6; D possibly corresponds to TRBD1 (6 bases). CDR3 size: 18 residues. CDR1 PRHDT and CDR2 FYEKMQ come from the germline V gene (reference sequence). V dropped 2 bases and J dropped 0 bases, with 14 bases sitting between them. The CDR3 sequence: CASSLQGSSSSGANVLTF. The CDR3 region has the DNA TGTGCCAGCAGCTTACAGGGGTCTTCCAGCTCTGGGGCCAACGTCCTGACTTTC. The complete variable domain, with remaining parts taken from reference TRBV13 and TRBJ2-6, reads AAGVIQSPRHLIKEKRETATLKCYPIPRHDTVYWYQQGPGQDPQFLISFYEKMQSDKGSIPDRFSAQQFSDYHSELNMSSLELGDSALYFCASSLQGSSSSGANVLTFGAGSRLTVL.

The CDR3 loop is CASSRGHSNTEAFF. As DNA, the CDR3 is TGTGCCAGCAGCAGGGGACATTCCAACACTGAAGCTTTCTTT. V gene TRBV7-2 combines with J gene TRBJ1-1, with D perhaps matching TRBD1 (6 bases). The CDR3 totals 14 residues. Between the trimmed V and J ends, which lost 5 bases and 2 bases, there was a span of 12 bases. Germline V gives CDR1 SGHTA, CDR2 FQGNSA.

In DNA, the CDR3 is TGTGCCAGCAGCCTCGGAAGGATAGCGGGGGACTCCTACAATGAGCAGTTCTTC. Translation: CASSLGRIAGDSYNEQFF. The rearrangement joins TRBV3-1 (or the pseudogene TRBV3-2) to TRBJ2-1; 9 positions match TRBD2. Germline V CDR1 and CDR2: LGHDT, YNNKEL (reference sequence). V shed 4 bases and J 0 bases; nucleotides not matched to a gene: 10. The CDR3 loop spans 18 amino acids.

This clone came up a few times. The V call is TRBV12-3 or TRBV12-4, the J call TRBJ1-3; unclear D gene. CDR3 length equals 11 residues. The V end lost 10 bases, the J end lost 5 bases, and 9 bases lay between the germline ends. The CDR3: CANSLRNTIYF. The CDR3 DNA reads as TGTGCCAACAGCCTACGAAACACCATATATTTT.

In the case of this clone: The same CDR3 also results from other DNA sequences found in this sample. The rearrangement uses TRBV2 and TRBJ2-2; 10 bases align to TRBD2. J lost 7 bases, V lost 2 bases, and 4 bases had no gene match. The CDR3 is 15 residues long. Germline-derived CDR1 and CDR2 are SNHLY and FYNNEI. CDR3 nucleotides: TGTGCCAGCAGTGAACTAGCGGGAGCTGGCGGGGAGCTGTTTTTT. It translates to CASSELAGAGGELFF.

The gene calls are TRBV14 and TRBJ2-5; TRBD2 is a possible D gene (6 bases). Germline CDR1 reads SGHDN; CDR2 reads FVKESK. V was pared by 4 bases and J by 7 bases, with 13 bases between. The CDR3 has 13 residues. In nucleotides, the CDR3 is TGTGCCAGCAGCCTACGAGTGGGGGGGACCCAGTACTTC. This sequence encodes CASSLRVGGTQYF.

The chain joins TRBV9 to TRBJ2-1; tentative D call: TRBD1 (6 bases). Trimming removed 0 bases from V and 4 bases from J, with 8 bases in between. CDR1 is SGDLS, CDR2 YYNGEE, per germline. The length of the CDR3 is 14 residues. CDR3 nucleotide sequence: TGTGCCAGCAGCGTAGGTACAGGGTACAATGAGCAGTTCTTC. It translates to CASSVGTGYNEQFF.

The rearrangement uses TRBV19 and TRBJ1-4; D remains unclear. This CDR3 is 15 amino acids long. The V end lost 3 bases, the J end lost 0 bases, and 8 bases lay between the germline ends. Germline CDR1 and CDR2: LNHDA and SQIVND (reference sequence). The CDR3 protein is CASSMMGSTNEKLFF. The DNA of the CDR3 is TGTGCCAGTAGTATGATGGGCTCAACTAATGAAAAACTGTTTTTT.

CDR3: CASSLTGNYGYTF. The DNA for the CDR3 is TGTGCCAGCAGCCTGACAGGGAACTATGGCTACACCTTC. This chain links TRBV6-5 with TRBJ1-2; 7 bases are a match to TRBD1. Trimming cost V 6 bases and J 2 bases; bases outside gene matches: 3. The CDR3 spans 13 residues. CDR1 is MNHEY and CDR2 is SVGAGI in the germline V gene.

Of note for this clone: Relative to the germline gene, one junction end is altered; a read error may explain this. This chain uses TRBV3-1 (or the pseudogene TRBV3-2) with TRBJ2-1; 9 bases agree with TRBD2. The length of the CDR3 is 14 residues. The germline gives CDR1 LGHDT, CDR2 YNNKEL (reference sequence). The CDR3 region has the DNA TGTGCCAGCAGCCAAGTGCTAGCGGGGAATGGGCAGTTCTTC. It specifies CASSQVLAGNGQFF.

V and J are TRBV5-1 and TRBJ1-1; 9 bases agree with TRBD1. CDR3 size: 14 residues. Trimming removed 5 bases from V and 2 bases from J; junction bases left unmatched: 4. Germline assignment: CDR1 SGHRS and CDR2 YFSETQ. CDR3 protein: CASSTGQGNTEAFF. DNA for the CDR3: TGCGCCAGCAGTACGGGACAGGGTAACACTGAAGCTTTCTTT.

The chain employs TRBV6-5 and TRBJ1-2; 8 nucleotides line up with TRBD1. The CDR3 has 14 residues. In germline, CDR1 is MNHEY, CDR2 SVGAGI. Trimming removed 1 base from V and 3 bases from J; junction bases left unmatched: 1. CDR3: CASSYYRGDYGYTF. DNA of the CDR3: TGTGCCAGCAGTTACTACAGGGGGGACTATGGCTACACCTTC.

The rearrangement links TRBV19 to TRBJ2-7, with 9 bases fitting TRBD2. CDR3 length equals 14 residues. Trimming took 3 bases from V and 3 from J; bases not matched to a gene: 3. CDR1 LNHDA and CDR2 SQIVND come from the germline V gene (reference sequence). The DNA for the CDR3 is TGTGCCAGTAGTATCCTAGCGGGGTACTACGAGCAGTACTTC. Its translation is CASSILAGYYEQYF. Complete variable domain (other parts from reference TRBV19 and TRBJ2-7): DGGITQSPKYLFRKEGQNVTLSCEQNLNHDAMYWYRQDPGQGLRLIYYSQIVNDFQKGDIAEGYSVSREKKESFPLTVTSAQKNPTAFYLCASSILAGYYEQYFGPGTRLTVT.

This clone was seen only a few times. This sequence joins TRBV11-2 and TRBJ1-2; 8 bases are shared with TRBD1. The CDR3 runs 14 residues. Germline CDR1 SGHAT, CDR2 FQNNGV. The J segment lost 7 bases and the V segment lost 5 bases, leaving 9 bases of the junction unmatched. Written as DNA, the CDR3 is TGTGCCAGCAGCGCCCAGGGGGCGCGGACTGGCTACACCTTC. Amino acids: CASSAQGARTGYTF.

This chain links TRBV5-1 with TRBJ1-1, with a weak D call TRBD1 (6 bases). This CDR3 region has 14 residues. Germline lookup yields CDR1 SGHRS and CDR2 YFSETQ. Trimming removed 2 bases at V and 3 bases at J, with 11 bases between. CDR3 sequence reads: CASSFGRGDTEAFF. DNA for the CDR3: TGCGCCAGCAGCTTCGGCAGGGGCGACACTGAAGCTTTCTTT.

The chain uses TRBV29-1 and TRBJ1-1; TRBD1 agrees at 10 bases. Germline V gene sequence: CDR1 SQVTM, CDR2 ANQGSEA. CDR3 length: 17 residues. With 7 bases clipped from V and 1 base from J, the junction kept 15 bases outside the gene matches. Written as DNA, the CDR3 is TGCAGCGCTCTACGCGTCGGGGACAGGGGAGGGAACACTGAAGCTTTCTTT. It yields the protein CSALRVGDRGGNTEAFF.